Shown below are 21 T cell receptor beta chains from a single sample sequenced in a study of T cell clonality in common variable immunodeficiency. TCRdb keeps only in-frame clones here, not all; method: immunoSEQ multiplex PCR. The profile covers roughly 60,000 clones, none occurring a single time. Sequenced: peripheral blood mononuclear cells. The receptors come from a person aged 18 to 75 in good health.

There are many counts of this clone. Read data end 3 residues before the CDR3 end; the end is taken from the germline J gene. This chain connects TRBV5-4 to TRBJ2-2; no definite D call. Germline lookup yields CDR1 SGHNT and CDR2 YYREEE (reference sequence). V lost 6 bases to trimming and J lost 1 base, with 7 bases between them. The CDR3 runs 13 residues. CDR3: CASTQKNTGELFF. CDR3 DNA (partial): TGTGCCAGCACCCAGAAGAACACCGGGGAG. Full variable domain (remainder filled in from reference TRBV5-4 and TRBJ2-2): ETGVTQSPTHLIKTRGQQVTLRCSSQSGHNTVSWYQQALGQGPQFIFQYYREEENGRGNFPPRFSGLQFPNYSSELNVNALELDDSALYLCASTQKNTGELFFGEGSRLTVL.

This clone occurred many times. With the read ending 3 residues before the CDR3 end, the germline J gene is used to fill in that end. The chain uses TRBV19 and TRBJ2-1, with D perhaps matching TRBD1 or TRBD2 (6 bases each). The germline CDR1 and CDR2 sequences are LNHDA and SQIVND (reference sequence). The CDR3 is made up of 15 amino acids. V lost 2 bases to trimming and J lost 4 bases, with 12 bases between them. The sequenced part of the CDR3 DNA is TGTGCCAGTAGTATAAGCGGAGGGGGTTACAATGAG. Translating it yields CASSISGGGYNE. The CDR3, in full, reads CASSISGGGYNEQFF.

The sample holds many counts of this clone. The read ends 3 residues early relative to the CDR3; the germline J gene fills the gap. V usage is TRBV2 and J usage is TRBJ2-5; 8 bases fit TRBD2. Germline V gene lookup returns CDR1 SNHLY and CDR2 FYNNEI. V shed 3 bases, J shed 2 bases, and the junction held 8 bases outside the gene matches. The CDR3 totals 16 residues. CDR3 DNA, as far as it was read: TGTGCCAGCAGTGAGGGGACTAGGGGACGGCAAGAGACC. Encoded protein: CASSEGTRGRQET. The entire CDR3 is CASSEGTRGRQETQYF.

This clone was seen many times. CDR3 DNA (partial): TGTGCCAGCAGTTTAATTGGGGGGAGCTCCTACAATGAG. Translated, it gives CASSLIGGSSYNE. Given in full, the CDR3 is CASSLIGGSSYNEQFF. J is TRBJ2-1 and V is TRBV28; perhaps TRBD2 as D (6 bases). The missing CDR3 end, 3 residues past where the read stops, is filled in from the germline J gene. The CDR3 has 16 amino acids. V was pared by 2 bases and J by 0 bases, with 11 bases between. Per the germline V gene, CDR1 is MDHEN and CDR2 is SYDVKM.

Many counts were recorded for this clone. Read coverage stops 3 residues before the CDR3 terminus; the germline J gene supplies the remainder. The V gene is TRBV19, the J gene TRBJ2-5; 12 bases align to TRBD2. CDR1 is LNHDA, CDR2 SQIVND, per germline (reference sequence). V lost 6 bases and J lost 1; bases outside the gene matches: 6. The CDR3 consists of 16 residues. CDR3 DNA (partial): TGTGCCAGTAGCCCGGGGACTAGCGGGTTCCAAGAGACC. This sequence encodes CASSPGTSGFQET. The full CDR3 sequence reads CASSPGTSGFQETQYF.

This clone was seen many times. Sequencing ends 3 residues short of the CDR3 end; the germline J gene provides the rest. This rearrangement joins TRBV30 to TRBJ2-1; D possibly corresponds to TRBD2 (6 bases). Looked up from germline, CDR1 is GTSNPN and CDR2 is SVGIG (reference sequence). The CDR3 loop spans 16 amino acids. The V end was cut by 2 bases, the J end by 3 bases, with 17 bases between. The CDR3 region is CAWSWGSEGLYNEQFF. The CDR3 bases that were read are TGTGCCTGGAGTTGGGGTTCGGAGGGGCTCTACAATGAG.

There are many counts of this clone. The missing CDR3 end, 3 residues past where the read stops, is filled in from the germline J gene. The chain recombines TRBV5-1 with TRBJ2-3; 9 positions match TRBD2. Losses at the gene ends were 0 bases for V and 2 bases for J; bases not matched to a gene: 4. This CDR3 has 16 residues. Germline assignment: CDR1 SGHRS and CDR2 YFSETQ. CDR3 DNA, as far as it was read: TGCGCCAGCAGCTTGGGACTAGCGGATAACACAGATACG. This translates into CASSLGLADNTDT. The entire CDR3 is CASSLGLADNTDTQYF.

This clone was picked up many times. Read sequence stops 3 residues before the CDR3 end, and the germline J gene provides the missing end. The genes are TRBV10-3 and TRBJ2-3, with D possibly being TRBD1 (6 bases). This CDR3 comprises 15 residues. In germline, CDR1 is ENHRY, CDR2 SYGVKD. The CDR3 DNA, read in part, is TGTGCCATCAGTGACTATAGGACAGTTGAAGAGACG. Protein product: CAISDYRTVEET. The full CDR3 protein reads CAISDYRTVEETQYF.

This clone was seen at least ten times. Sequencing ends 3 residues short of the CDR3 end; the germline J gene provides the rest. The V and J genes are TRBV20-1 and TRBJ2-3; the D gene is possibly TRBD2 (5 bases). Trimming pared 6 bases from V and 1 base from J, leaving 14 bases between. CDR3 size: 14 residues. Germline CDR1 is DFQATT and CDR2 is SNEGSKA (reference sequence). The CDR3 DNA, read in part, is TGCAGTGCCCCCGGACTGCGGGGCACAGATACG. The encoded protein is CSAPGLRGTDT. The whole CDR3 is CSAPGLRGTDTQYF.

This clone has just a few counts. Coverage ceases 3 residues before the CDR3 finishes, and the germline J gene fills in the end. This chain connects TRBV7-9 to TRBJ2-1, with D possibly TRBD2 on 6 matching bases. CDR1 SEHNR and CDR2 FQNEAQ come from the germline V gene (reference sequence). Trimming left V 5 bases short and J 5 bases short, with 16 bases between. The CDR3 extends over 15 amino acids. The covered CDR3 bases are TGTGCCAGCAGCGCGGGGCTCCACCCCGACAATGAG. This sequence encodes CASSAGLHPDNE. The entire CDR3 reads CASSAGLHPDNEQFF.

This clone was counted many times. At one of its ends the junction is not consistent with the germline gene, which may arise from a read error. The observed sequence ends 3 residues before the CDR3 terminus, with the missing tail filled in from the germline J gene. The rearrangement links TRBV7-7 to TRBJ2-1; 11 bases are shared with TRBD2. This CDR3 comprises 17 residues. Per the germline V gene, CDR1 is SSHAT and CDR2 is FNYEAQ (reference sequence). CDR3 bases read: TGTGCTAGCAGCTTAGGGGCTAGCGGGAGGATTTGGGGTGAG. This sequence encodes CASSLGASGRIWGE. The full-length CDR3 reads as CASSLGASGRIWGEQFF.

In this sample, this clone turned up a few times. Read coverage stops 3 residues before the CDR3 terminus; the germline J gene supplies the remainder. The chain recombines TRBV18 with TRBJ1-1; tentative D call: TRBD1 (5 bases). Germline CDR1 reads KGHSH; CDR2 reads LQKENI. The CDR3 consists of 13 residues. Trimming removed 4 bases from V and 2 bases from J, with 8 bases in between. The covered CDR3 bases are TGTGCCAGCTCACAAGGACACAACACTGAA. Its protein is CASSQGHNTE. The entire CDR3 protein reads CASSQGHNTEAFF.

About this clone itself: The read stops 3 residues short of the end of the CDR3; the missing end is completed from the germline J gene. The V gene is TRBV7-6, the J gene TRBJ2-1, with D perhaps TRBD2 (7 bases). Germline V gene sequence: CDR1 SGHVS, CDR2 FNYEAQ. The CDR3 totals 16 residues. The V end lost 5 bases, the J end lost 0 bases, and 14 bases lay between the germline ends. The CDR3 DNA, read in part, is TGTGCCAGCAGCCCCGGACGGGGGGCCTCCTACAATGAG. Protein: CASSPGRGASYNE. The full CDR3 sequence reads CASSPGRGASYNEQFF. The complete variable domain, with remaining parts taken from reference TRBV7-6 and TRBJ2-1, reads GAGVSQSPRYKVTKRGQDVALRCDPISGHVSLYWYRQALGQGPEFLTYFNYEAQQDKSGLPNDRFSAERPEGSISTLTIQRTEQRDSAMYRCASSPGRGASYNEQFFGPGTRLTVL.

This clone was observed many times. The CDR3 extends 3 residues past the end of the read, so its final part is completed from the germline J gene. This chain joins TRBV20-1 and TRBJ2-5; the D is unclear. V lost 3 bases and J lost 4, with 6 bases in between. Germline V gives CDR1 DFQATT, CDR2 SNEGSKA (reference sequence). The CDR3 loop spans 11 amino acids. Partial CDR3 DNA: TGCAGTGCTAGGGCAGGAGAGACC. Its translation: CSARAGET. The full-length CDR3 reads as CSARAGETQYF.

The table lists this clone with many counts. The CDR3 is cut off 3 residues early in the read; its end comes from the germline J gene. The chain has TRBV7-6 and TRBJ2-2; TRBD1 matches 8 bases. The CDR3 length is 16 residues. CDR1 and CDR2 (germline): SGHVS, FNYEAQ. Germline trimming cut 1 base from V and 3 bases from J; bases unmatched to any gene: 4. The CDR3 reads CASSLGQGSHTGELFF. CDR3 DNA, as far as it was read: TGTGCCAGCAGCTTAGGACAGGGGTCACACACCGGGGAG.

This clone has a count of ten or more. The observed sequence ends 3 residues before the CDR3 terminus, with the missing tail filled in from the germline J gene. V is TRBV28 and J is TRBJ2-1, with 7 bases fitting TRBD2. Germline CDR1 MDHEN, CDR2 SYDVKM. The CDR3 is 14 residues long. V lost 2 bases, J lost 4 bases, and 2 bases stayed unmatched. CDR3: CASSLLAEYNEQFF. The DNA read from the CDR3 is TGTGCCAGCAGTTTACTAGCGGAGTACAATGAG. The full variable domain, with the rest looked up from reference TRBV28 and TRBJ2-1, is DVKVTQSSRYLVKRTGEKVFLECVQDMDHENMFWYRQDPGLGLRLIYFSYDVKMKEKGDIPEGYSVSREKKERFSLILESASTNQTSMYLCASSLLAEYNEQFFGPGTRLTVL.

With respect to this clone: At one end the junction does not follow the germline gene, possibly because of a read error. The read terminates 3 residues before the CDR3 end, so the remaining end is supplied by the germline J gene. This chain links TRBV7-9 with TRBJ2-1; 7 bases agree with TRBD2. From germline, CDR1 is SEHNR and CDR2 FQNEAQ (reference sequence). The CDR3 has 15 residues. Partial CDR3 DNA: TGTGCCAGCAGCTTAGGCGGGAGCTCCCACAATGAG. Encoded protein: CASSLGGSSHNE. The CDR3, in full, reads CASSLGGSSHNEQFF. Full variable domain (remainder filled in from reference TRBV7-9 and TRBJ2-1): DTGVSQNPRHKITKRGQNVTFRCDPISEHNRLYWYRQTLGQGPEFLTYFQNEAQLEKSRLLSDRFSAERPKGSFSTLEIQRTEQGDSAMYLCASSLGGSSHNEQFFGPGTRLTVL.

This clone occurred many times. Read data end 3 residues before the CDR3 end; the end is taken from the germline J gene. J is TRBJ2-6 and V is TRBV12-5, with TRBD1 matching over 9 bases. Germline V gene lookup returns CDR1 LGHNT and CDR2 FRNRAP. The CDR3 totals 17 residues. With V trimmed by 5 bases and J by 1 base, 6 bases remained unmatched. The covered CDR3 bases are TGTGCTAGTGGTGGGGACAGGGTGAGTTCTGGGGCCAACGTC. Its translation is CASGGDRVSSGANV. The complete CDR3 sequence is CASGGDRVSSGANVLTF.

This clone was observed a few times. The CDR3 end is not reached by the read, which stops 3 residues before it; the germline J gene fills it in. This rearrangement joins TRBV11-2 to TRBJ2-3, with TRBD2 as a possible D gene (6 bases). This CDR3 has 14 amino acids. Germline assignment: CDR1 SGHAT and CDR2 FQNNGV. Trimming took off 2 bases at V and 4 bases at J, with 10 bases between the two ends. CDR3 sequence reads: CASSLLRGSDTQYF. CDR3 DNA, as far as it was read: TGTGCCAGCAGCTTATTGCGGGGCTCAGATACG. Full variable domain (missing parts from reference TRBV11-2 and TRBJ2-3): EAGVAQSPRYKIIEKRQSVAFWCNPISGHATLYWYQQILGQGPKLLIQFQNNGVVDDSQLPKDRFSAERLKGVDSTLKIQPAKLEDSAVYLCASSLLRGSDTQYFGPGTRLTVL.

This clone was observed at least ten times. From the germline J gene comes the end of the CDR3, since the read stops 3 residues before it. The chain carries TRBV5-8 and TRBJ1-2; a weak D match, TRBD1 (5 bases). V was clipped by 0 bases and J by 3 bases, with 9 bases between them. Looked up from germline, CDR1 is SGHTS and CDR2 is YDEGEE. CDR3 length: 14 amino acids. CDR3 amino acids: CASSLVSQDYGYTF. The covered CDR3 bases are TGTGCCAGCAGCTTGGTTTCACAGGACTATGGC.

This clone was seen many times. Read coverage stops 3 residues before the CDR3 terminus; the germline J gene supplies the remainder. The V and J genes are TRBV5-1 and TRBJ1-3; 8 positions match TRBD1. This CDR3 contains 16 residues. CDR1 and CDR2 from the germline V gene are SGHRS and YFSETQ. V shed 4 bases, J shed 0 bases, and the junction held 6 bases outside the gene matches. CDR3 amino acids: CASSPDRGDSGNTIYF. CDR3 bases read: TGCGCCAGCAGCCCTGACAGGGGAGACTCTGGAAACACC.